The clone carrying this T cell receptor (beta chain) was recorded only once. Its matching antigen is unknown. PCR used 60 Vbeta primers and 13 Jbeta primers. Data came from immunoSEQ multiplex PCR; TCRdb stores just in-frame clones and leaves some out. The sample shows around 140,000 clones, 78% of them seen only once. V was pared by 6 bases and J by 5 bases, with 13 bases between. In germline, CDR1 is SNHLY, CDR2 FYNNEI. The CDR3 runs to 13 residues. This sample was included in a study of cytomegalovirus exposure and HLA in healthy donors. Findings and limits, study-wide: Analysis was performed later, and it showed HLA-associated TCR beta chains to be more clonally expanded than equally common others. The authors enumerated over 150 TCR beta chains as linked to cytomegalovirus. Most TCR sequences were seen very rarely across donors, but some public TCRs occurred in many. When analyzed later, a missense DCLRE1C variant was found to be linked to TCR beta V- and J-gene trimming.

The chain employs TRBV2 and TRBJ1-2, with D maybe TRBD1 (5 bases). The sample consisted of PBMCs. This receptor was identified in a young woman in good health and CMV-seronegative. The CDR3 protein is CASSPGGVYGYTF. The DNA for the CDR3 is TGTGCCAGCAGCCCCGGGGGGGTGTATGGCTACACCTTC.